Sequencing of this TCR beta chain was carried out in a study of blood T cell repertoires in COVID-19. About the research overall: Acute and convalescent COVID-19 specimens originated in the United States, Italy and Spain. In each case, the material was cDNA or gDNA derived from T cells, B-cell-depleted T cells, or PBMCs.

Followed over time, Seattle patients had been enrolled while infection was active. Authors' analysis steps: How many nucleated cells were present was estimated from reference gene primer amplification. The table came from immunoSEQ multiplex PCR; TCRdb's copy has only in-frame clones and leaves some out. D and trimming were read from the DNA, whereas the V and J calls and clone size are those reported in that table. The data hold more than 300,000 clones, with roughly 91% observed a single time. The CDR3 has 12 amino acids. Germline assignment: CDR1 KGHSH and CDR2 LQKENI. Deletions cut 3 bases from V and 6 bases from J, with 8 bases between.

Sequencing input: peripheral blood. This chain links TRBV18 with TRBJ1-1, with D uncertain. This TCR was sampled from a woman aged 30 to 39 with COVID-19, enrolled during active disease. CDR3 DNA: TGTGCCAGCTCACCCCGTTTCCCTGAAGCTTTCTTT. Amino acid sequence: CASSPRFPEAFF.